This T cell receptor (beta chain) was identified in a study of blood T cell repertoires in COVID-19. About the study: Both acute and convalescent COVID-19 samples were obtained from the United States, Italy and Spain. PBMCs, B-cell-depleted T cells, or T cells provided the cDNA or gDNA that made up the material.

CDR3 size: 12 residues. Per the germline V gene, CDR1 is MNHEY and CDR2 is SVGAGI. Deletions cut 3 bases from V and 5 bases from J, with 7 bases between. Per the authors' pipeline: Reference gene primer amplification gave estimated nucleated cell counts. Assay used: immunoSEQ multiplex PCR; TCRdb lists only in-frame clones, some missing. V and J calls and clone size are copied from that table; D and trimming were computed from the DNA. The top ten hold roughly 6.7% of the sample, which has about 330,000 clones, roughly 90% seen once. Specimen: peripheral blood. This receptor was obtained from a man aged 18-30 years who had recovered from COVID-19. This chain uses TRBV6-5 with TRBJ2-5, with TRBD2 as a possible D gene (6 bases). CDR3 amino acids: CASSYGGETQYF. In nucleotides, the CDR3 is TGTGCCAGCAGTTATGGGGGGGAGACCCAGTACTTC.